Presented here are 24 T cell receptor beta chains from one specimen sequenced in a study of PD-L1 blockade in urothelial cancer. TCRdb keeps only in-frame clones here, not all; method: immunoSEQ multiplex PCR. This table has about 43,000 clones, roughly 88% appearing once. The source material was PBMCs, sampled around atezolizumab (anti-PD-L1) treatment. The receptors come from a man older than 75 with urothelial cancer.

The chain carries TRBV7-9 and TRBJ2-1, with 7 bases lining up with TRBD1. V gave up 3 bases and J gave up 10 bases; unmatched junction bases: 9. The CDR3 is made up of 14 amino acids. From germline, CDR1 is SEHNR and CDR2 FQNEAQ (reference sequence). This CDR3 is CASSFATQGIEQFF. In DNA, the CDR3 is TGTGCCAGCAGCTTCGCTACACAGGGGATAGAGCAGTTCTTC.

This CDR3 reads CASSIVGGIRPGEQYF. The DNA of the CDR3 is TGTGCCAGTAGTATAGTTGGAGGGATCCGTCCGGGCGAGCAGTACTTC. This chain links TRBV19 with TRBJ2-7, with TRBD2 as a possible D gene (6 bases). The CDR3 is 16 residues long. Trimming left V 1 base short and J 6 bases short, with 19 bases between. Germline CDR1 reads LNHDA; CDR2 reads SQIVND (reference sequence).

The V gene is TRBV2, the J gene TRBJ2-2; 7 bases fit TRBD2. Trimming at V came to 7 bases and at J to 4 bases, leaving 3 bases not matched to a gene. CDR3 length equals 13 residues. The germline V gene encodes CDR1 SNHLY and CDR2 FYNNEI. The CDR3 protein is CASKRDLTGELFF. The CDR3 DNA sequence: TGTGCCAGCAAGCGGGATCTCACCGGGGAGCTGTTTTTT.

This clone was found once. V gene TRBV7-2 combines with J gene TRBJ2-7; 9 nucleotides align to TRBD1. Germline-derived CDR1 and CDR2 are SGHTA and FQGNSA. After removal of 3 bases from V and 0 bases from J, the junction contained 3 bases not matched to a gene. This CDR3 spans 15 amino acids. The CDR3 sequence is CASSLTGGDSYEQYF. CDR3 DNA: TGTGCCAGCAGCTTGACAGGGGGAGACTCCTACGAGCAGTACTTC.

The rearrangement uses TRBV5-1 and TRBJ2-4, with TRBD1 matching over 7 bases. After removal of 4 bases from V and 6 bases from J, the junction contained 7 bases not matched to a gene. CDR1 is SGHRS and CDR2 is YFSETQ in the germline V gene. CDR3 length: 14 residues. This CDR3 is CASSLTGVGNIQYF. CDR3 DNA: TGCGCCAGCAGCCTCACAGGGGTCGGAAACATTCAGTACTTC.

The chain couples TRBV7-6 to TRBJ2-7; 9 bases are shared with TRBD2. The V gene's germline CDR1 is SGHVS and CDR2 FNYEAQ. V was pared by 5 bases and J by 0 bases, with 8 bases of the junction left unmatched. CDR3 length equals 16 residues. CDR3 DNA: TGTGCCAGCAGCCAGTCGGTAGCGGGGGTCTCCTACGAGCAGTACTTC. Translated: CASSQSVAGVSYEQYF. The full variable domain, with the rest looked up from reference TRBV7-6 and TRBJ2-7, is GAGVSQSPRYKVTKRGQDVALRCDPISGHVSLYWYRQALGQGPEFLTYFNYEAQQDKSGLPNDRFSAERPEGSISTLTIQRTEQRDSAMYRCASSQSVAGVSYEQYFGPGTRLTVT.

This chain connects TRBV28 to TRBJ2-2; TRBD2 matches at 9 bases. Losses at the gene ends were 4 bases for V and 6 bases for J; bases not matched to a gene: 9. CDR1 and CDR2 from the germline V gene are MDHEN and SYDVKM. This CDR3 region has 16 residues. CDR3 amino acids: CASSSSTSGRPGELFF. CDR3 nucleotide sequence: TGTGCCAGCAGTTCCTCGACTAGCGGACGGCCCGGGGAGCTGTTTTTT.

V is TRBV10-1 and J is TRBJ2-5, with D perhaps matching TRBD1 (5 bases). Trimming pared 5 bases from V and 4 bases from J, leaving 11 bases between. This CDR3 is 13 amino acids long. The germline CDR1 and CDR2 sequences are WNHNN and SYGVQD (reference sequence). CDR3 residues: CASSPDRRETQYF. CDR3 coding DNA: TGCGCCAGCAGTCCCGACAGAAGAGAGACCCAGTACTTC.

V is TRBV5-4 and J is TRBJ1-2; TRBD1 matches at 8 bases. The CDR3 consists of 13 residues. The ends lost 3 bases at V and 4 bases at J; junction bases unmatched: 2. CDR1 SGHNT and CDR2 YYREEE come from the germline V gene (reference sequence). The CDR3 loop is CASSSTGGYGYTF. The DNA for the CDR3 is TGTGCCAGCAGCTCCACAGGGGGCTATGGCTACACCTTC.

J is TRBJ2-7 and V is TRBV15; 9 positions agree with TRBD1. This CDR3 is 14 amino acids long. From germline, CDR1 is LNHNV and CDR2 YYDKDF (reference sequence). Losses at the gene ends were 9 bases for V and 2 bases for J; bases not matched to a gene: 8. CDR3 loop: CATQDRGRTYEQYF. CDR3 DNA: TGTGCCACACAAGACAGGGGGAGGACCTACGAGCAGTACTTC.

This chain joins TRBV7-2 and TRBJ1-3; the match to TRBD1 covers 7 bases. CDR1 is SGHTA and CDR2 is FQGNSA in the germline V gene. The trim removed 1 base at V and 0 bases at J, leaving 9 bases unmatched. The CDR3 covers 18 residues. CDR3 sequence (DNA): TGTGCCAGCAGCTTAGTTTCAGGGGGGACCTCCTCTGGAAACACCATATATTTT. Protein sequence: CASSLVSGGTSSGNTIYF.

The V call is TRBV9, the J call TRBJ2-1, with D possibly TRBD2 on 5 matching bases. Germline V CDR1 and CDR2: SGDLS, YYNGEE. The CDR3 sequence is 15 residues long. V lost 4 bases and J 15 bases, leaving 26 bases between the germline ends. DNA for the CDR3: TGTGCCAGCAGCCCCTCAAGAGACTACGCACCCGTGCGGTTCTTC. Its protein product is CASSPSRDYAPVRFF.

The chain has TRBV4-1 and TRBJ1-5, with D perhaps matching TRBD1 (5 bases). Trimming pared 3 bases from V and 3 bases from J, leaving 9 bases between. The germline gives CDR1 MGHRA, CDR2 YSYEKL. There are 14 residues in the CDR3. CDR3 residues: CASSQQGTNQPQHF. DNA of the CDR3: TGCGCCAGCAGCCAGCAGGGCACCAATCAGCCCCAGCATTTT.

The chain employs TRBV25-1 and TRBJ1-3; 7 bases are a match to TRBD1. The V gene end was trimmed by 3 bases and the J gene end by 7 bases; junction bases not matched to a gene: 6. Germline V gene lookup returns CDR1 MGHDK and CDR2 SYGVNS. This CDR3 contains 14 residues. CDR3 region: CASSDVQGWNTIYF. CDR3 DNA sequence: TGTGCCAGCAGTGATGTACAGGGGTGGAACACCATATATTTT.

DNA for the CDR3: TGTGCCAGCAGTCTGACAGTCTCTGGAAACACCATATATTTT. It codes for CASSLTVSGNTIYF. The genes are TRBV28 and TRBJ1-3; D possibly corresponds to TRBD1 (5 bases). V lost 5 bases and J 0 bases, leaving 8 bases between the germline ends. This CDR3 is 14 amino acids long. Germline CDR1 is MDHEN and CDR2 is SYDVKM.

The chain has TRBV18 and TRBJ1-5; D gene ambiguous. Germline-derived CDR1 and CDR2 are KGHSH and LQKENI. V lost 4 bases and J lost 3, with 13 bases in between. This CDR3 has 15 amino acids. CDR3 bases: TGTGCCAGCTCACTTACAGCCTTAAACAATCAGCCCCAGCATTTT. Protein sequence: CASSLTALNNQPQHF.

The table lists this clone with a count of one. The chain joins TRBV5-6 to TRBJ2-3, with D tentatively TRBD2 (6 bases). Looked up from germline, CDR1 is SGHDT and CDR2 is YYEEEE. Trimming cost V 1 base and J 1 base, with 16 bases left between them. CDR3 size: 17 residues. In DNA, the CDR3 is TGTGCCAGCAGCTTGCGATCCGGAGGGGTGGGCACAGATACGCAGTATTTT. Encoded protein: CASSLRSGGVGTDTQYF. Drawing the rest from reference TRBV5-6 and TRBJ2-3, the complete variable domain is DAGVTQSPTHLIKTRGQQVTLRCSPKSGHDTVSWYQQALGQGPQFIFQYYEEEERQRGNFPDRFSGHQFPNYSSELNVNALLLGDSALYLCASSLRSGGVGTDTQYFGPGTRLTVL.

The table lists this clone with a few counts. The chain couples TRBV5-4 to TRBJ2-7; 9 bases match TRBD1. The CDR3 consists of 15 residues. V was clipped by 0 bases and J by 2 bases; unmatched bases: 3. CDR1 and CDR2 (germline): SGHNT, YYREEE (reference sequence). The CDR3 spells CASSLGQGEPYEQYF. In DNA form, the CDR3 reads TGTGCCAGCAGCTTGGGACAGGGGGAACCCTACGAGCAGTACTTC.

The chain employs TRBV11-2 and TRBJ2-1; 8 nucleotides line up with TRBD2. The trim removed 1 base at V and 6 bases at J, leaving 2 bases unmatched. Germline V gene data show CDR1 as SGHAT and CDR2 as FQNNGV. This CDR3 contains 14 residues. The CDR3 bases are TGTGCCAGCAGCTTAGTGGGGACTAGCAATGAGCAGTTCTTC. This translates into CASSLVGTSNEQFF.

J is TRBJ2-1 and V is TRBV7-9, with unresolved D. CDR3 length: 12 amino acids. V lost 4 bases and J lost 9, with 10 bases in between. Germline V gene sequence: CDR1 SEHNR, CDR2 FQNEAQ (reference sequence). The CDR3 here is CASSYPPGEQFF. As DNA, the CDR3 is TGTGCCAGCAGCTACCCTCCGGGTGAGCAGTTCTTC.

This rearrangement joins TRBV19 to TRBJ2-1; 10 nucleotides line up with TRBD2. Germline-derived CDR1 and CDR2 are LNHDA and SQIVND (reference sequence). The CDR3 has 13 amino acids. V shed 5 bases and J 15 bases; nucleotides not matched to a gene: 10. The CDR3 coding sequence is TGTGCCAGTAGTCAGACTAGCGGGCGAAAGCGGTTCTTC. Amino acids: CASSQTSGRKRFF.

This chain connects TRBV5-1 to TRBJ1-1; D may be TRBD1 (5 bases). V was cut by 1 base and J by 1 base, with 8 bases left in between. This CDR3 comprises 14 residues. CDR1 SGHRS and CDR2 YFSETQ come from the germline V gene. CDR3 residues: CASSLTGSNTEAFF. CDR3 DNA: TGCGCCAGCAGCTTGACAGGATCGAACACTGAAGCTTTCTTT.

CDR3 amino acids: CSVSTGVMNTEAFF. Written as DNA, the CDR3 is TGCAGCGTTTCTACAGGGGTTATGAACACTGAAGCTTTCTTT. The chain is built from TRBV29-1 and TRBJ1-1; 7 bases map to TRBD1. Germline V lookup: CDR1 SQVTM, CDR2 ANQGSEA. This CDR3 region has 14 residues. Trimming at V came to 5 bases and at J to 0 bases, leaving 6 bases not matched to a gene.

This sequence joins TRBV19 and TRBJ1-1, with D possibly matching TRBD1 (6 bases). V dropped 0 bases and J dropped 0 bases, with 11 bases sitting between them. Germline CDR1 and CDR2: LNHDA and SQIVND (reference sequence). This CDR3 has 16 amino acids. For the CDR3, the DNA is TGTGCCAGTAGTATAGATTTCAGGACAGTGAACACTGAAGCTTTCTTT. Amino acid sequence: CASSIDFRTVNTEAFF.